Listed below are T cell receptor beta chains from one sample, sequenced in a study of blood T cell repertoires in COVID-19. Assay: immunoSEQ multiplex PCR; the TCRdb copy retains only in-frame clones and omits some. The table lists over 110,000 clones, over 70% of them singletons. Source material: peripheral blood. The receptors originated from a man aged 65 to 79 who had recovered from COVID-19. Both conserved end residues are trimmed from each CDR3. Only part of the rows carry a size: once, few, many, or a class if the clone is expanded.

clone_size	j_call	cdr3_length	v_call	cdr3_aa
once	TRBJ2-7	12	TRBV13	ASSLGQGAGEQY
many	TRBJ1-2	13	TRBV7-8	ASSSVYRTDYGYT
-	TRBJ1-5	14	TRBV19	ASSTSGTGGNQPQH
-	TRBJ1-4	15	TRBV4-2	ASSQEYYRAQPEKLF
-	TRBJ2-7	12	TRBV21-1	ASSKGTGIGEQY
-	TRBJ2-3	13	TRBV5-1	ASSRAGQGTDTQY
many	TRBJ1-1	10	TRBV12-3/TRBV12-4	ASSLTGPKAF
-	TRBJ2-7	13	TRBV2	ASSDTSGIYGEQY
-	TRBJ1-1	13	TRBV5-4	ASSSRTGGMTEAF
-	TRBJ2-5	11	TRBV7-7	ASSLAGSETQY
once	TRBJ2-1	13	TRBV7-6	ASSSGQGFYNEQF
-	TRBJ2-3	12	TRBV3-1/TRBV3-2	ASSQREATDTQY
-	TRBJ2-7	13	TRBV19	ASSLLAGSSYEQY
-	TRBJ2-5	15	TRBV14	ASSQDPRATYQETQY
-	TRBJ1-1	11	TRBV5-1	ASSADREAEAF
-	TRBJ2-3	13	TRBV18	ASLPSGGPPDTQY
once	TRBJ2-2	15	TRBV19	ASSDTSTRRYTGELF
-	TRBJ2-7	12	TRBV19	ASSIGHPAYEQY
once	TRBJ2-5	9	TRBV29-1	SVGGGETQY
-	TRBJ1-4	13	TRBV30	AWSVGQGDSEKLF
-	TRBJ1-1	13	TRBV27	ASSSGQGWGTEAF
-	TRBJ1-1	9	TRBV2	ASSERQEAF
-	TRBJ1-5	12	TRBV7-9	ASSSDFSNQPQH
-	TRBJ1-2	11	TRBV5-6	ASSFLDSYGYT
-	TRBJ2-1	14	TRBV7-2	ASRGYSGLAGVREF
-	TRBJ1-3	14	TRBV6-5	ASSYVGGDSGNTIY
-	TRBJ1-1	11	TRBV3-1/TRBV3-2	ASSQGANTEAF
-	TRBJ2-5	12	TRBV6-2/TRBV6-3	ASSSTGVGGTQY
-	TRBJ2-5	13	TRBV5-1	ASSLEGGVGETQY
-	TRBJ1-5	14	TRBV19	ASSMGDRGPNQPQH
-	TRBJ2-1	9	TRBV20-1	SARDGLAGV
-	TRBJ1-6	14	TRBV5-6	ASSLGQGSYNSPLH
-	TRBJ1-5	11	TRBV5-8	ASGMRFRQPQH
-	TRBJ2-1	11	TRBV12-3/TRBV12-4	ATVGLAGNEQF
-	TRBJ2-7	10	TRBV27	ASRYWGGEQY
-	TRBJ2-7	12	TRBV5-1	ASSTDSVAYEQY
-	TRBJ2-7	11	TRBV10-1	ASREGQGHEQY
-	TRBJ1-2	13	TRBV5-4	ASSSRQVMNYGYT
once	TRBJ2-7	9	TRBV7-9	ASSFSSEQY
few	TRBJ1-3	14	TRBV19	ASSLRTASSGNTIY
-	TRBJ2-1	12	TRBV5-8	ASLVGSRYNEQF
few	TRBJ2-3	11	TRBV30	AWSGTGKYTQY
many	TRBJ2-1	9	TRBV6-6	ASSRTTEQF
-	TRBJ1-1	12	TRBV6-5	ASSPGVVDTEAF
once	TRBJ2-7	14	TRBV10-3	AISDPTSGSSYEQY